Reported below is one T cell receptor (beta chain). The antigen is undetermined. The table came from immunoSEQ multiplex PCR; TCRdb's copy has only in-frame clones and leaves some out. The sample lists around 94,000 clones, roughly 83% occurring once. The sample belongs to a study of T cell responses to AZD1222 COVID-19 vaccine. Whole-study context: Combined were second doses at about 4 or about 12 weeks. Study results and limitations: Only 5 or 6 AZD1222 recipients were seropositive at baseline. Epitopes outside B.1.351 and B.1.1.7 mutated regions reportedly drew nearly half of spike TCRs.

The TCR sequence derives from an adult in good health. The starting material was peripheral blood, obtained on day 0 of AZD1222 vaccination.

In DNA, the CDR3 is TGTGCCAGTAGTAGACACAGGGGCGACAGCAATGAGCAGTTCTTC. Protein sequence: CASSRHRGDSNEQFF. The chain employs TRBV19 and TRBJ2-1; 7 bases align to TRBD1. V was pared by 4 bases and J by 6 bases, with 9 bases of the junction left unmatched. Germline loops: CDR1 LNHDA, CDR2 SQIVND (reference sequence). The CDR3 is 15 amino acids.